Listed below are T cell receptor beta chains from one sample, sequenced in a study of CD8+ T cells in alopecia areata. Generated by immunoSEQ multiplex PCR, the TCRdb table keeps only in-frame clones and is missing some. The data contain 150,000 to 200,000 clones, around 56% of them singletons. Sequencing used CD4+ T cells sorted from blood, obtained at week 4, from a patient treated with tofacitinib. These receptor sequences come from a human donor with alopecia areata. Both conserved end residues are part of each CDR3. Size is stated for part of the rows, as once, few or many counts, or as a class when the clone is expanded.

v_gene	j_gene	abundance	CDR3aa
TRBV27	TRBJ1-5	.	CASSLDRDQPQHF
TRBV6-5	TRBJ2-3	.	CASSWGRATDTQYF
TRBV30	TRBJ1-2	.	CAWSGPYGYTF
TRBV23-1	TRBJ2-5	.	CASSHLGQGGQETQYF
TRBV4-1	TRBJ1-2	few	CASSQDSWASGGYTF
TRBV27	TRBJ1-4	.	CASRGATNEKLFF
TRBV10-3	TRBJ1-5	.	CAAKATQGVDQPQHF
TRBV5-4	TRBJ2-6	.	CASSGISGANVLTF
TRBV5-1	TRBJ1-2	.	CASSFLQGNYGYTF
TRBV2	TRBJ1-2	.	CASSERGVYGYTF
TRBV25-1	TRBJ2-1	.	CASSEWGGLPFF
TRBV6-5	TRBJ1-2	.	CASSWTATNYGYTF
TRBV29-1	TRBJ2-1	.	CSVDGAGVGNEQFF
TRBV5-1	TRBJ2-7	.	CASSWGQRNEQYF
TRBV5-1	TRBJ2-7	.	CASSVEGGPDRGYEQYF
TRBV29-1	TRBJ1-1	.	CSVGRTGGFAEAFF
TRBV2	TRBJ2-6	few	CASSGRTSGANVLTF
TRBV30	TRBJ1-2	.	CAWSGVRGYTF
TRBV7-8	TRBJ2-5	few	CASSARGETQYF
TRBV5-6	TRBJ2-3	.	CASSNLPGQRTDTQYF
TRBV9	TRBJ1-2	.	CASHGTAYGYTF
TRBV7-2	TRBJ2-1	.	CASSLGTHLDYYNEQFF
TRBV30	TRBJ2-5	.	CAWSVGLAGEETQYF
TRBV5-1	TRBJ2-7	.	CASSAGYEQYF
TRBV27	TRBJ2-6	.	CASSLLSGITSGANVLTF
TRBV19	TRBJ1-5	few	CASSTADRGHQPQHF
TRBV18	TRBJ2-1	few	CASSPRVGDEQFF
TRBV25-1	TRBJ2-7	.	CASSLNRDRGLSYEQYF